This T cell receptor (beta chain) was retrieved from a study of graft-versus-host responses after intestinal transplantation. Study-wide results and caveats: Individuals carrying graft-donor T cell macrochimerism showed high graft-versus-host to host-versus-graft clonal ratios in allografts. In recipient marrow, GvH clones were found, and some appeared first in ileum or blood.

On this clone: Antigen unknown.

Trimming took off 0 bases at V and 3 bases at J, with 14 bases between the two ends. CDR3 length: 16 amino acids. Germline assignment: CDR1 SGHDT and CDR2 YYEEEE. Produced via immunoSEQ multiplex PCR; TCRdb's table is partial and in-frame only. The table lists under 100,000 clones, just under 95% of them singletons. The receptor comes from a human donor who was the organ donor for an intestinal transplant. The material was unstimulated CD8+ T cells sorted from spleen or lymph node cells, obtained before transplant. The chain joins TRBV5-6 to TRBJ2-3, with a weak D call TRBD2 (5 bases). For the CDR3, the DNA is TGTGCCAGCAGCTTGGGCTCCGGGGTAGTGACAGATACGCAGTATTTT. This translates into CASSLGSGVVTDTQYF.